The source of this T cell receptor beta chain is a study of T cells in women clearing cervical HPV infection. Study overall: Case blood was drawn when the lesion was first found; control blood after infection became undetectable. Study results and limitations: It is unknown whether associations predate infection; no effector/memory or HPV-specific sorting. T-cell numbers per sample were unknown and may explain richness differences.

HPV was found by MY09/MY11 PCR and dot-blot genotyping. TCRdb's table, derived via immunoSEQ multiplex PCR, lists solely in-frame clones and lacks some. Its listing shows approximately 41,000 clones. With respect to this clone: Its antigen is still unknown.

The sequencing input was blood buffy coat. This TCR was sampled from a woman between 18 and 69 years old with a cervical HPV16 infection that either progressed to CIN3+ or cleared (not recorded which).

Incomplete CDR3 DNA: TGCGCCAGCAGCCCTGAACCGGGGGGCGGGGAGACC. It codes for CASSPEPGGGET. The full CDR3 protein is CASSPEPGGGETQYF. This chain links TRBV5-1 with TRBJ2-5; weak D call: TRBD2 (7 bases). The sequenced fragment ends 3 residues before the CDR3 boundary, so the rest is inferred from the germline J gene. This CDR3 region has 15 residues. CDR1 and CDR2 (germline): SGHRS, YFSETQ. V lost 4 bases, J lost 5 bases, and 18 bases lay in between.